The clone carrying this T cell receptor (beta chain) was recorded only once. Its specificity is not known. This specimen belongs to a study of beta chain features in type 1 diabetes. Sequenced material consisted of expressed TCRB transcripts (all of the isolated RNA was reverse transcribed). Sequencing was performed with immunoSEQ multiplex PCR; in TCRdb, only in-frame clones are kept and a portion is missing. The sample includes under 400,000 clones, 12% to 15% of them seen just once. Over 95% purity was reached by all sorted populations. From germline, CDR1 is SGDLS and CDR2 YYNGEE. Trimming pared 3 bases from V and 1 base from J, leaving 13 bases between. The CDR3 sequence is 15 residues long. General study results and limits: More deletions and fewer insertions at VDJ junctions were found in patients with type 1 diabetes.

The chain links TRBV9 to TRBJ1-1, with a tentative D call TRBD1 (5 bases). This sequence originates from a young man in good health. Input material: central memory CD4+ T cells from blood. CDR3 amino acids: CASSASAGSNTEAFF. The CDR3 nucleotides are TGTGCCAGCAGCGCATCGGCAGGGTCGAACACTGAAGCTTTCTTT.